This section outlines one T cell receptor beta chain sequence together with its context. This sample is drawn from a study of cytotoxic CD8 clonotypes in ibrutinib-treated CLL. V was pared by 0 bases and J by 10 bases, with 22 bases between. Germline V lookup: CDR1 SGHRS, CDR2 YFSETQ. This CDR3 is 16 amino acids long. The source of roughly 2.1 micrograms of genomic DNA for TCR beta libraries was cryopreserved PBMCs. Only in-frame clones appear in the TCRdb table, and some are missing; sequencing was by immunoSEQ multiplex PCR. The sample contains roughly 250,000 clones, under 75% of which appear only once.

This clonotype was sampled from a human donor with chronic lymphocytic leukemia. Source: PBMCs, taken after 24 months of ibrutinib treatment. The V gene is TRBV5-1, the J gene TRBJ1-1, with TRBD1 as a possible D gene (5 bases). CDR3 coding DNA: TGCGCCAGCAGCTTGGTTTGGTTGGGCAGGGCTCCCTCAGCTTTCTTT. Protein: CASSLVWLGRAPSAFF.